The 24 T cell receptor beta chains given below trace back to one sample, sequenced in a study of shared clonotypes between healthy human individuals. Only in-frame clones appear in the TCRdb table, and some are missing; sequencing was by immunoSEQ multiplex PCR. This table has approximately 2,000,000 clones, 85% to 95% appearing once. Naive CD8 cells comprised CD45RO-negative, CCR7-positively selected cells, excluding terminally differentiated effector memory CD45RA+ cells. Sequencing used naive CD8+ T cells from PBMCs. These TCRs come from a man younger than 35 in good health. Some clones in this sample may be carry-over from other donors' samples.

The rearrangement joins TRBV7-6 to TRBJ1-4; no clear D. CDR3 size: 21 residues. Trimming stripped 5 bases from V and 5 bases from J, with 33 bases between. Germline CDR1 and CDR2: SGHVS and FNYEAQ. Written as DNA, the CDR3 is TGTGCCAGCAGCCGGCGGGAGTATTCGATCCATGGTGATGGCTCCAATGAAAAACTGTTTTTT. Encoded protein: CASSRREYSIHGDGSNEKLFF.

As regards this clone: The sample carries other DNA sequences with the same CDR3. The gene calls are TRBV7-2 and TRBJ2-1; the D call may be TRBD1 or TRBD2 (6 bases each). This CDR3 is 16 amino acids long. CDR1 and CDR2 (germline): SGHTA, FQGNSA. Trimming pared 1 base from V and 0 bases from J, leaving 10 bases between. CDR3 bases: TGTGCCAGCAGCTTAGTAGGGGGGAGCTCCTACAATGAGCAGTTCTTC. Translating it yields CASSLVGGSSYNEQFF. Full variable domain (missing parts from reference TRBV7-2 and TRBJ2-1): GAGVSQSPSNKVTEKGKDVELRCDPISGHTALYWYRQSLGQGLEFLIYFQGNSAPDKSGLPSDRFSAERTGGSVSTLTIQRTQQEDSAVYLCASSLVGGSSYNEQFFGPGTRLTVL.

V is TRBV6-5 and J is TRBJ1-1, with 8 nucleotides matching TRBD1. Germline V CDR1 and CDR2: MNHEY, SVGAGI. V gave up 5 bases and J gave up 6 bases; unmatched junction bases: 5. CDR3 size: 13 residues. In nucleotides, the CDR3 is TGTGCCAGCAGTCGGACAGGGTGGCCTGAAGCTTTCTTT. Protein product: CASSRTGWPEAFF.

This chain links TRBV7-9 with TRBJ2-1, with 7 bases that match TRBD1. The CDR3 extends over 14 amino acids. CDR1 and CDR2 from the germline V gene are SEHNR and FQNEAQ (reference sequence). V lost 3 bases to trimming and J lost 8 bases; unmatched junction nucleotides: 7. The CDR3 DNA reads TGTGCCAGCAGCTTGGTGACAGGGAGAGATGAGCAGTTCTTC. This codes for CASSLVTGRDEQFF.

CDR3 sequence: CASSFVGGGYTF. In DNA, the CDR3 is TGTGCCAGCAGCTTTGTGGGCGGTGGCTACACCTTC. The V call is TRBV7-8, the J call TRBJ1-2; D ambiguous. Germline CDR1 is SGHVS and CDR2 is FQNEAQ. The CDR3 totals 12 residues. V was shortened by 3 bases and J by 7 bases, with 9 bases between the two germline ends.

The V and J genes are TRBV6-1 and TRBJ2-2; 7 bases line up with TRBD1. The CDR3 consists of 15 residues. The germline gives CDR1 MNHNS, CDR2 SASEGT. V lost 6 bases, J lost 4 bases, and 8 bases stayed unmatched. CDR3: CASSLRQGTTGELFF. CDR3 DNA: TGTGCCAGCAGCCTCAGACAGGGAACCACCGGGGAGCTGTTTTTT.

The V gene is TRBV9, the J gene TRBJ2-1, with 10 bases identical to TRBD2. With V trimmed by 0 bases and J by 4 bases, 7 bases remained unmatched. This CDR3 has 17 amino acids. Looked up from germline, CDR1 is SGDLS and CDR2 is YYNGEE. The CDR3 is CASSVDLAGVIYNEQFF. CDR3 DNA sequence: TGTGCCAGCAGCGTAGATCTAGCGGGAGTGATATACAATGAGCAGTTCTTC.

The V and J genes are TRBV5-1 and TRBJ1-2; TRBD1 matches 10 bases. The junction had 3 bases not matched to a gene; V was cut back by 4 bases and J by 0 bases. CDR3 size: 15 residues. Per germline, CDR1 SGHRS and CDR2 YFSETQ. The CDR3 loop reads CASSPGQGANYGYTF. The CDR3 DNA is TGCGCCAGCAGCCCAGGACAGGGGGCTAACTATGGCTACACCTTC.

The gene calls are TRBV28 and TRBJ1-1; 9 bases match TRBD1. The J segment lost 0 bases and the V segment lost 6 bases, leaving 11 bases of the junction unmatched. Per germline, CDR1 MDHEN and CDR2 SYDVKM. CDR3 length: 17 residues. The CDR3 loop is CASRYRQTGGVNTEAFF. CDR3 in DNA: TGTGCCAGCAGATACCGACAGACAGGGGGTGTGAACACTGAAGCTTTCTTT. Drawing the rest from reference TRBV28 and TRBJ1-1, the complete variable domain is DVKVTQSSRYLVKRTGEKVFLECVQDMDHENMFWYRQDPGLGLRLIYFSYDVKMKEKGDIPEGYSVSREKKERFSLILESASTNQTSMYLCASRYRQTGGVNTEAFFGQGTRLTVV.

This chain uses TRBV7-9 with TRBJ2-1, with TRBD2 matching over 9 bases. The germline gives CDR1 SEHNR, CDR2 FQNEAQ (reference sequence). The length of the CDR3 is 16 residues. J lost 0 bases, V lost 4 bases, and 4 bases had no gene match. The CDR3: CASSSKREASYNEQFF. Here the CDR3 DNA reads TGTGCCAGCAGCTCAAAGCGGGAGGCCTCCTACAATGAGCAGTTCTTC.

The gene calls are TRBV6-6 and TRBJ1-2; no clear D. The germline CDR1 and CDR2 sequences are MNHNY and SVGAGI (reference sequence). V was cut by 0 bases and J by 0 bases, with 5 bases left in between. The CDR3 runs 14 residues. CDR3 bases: TGTGCCAGCAGTTACTCTCCAGCTAACTATGGCTACACCTTC. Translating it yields CASSYSPANYGYTF.

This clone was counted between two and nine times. The CDR3 loop is CASTPGPGHYGYTF. CDR3 nucleotides: TGTGCCAGCACCCCAGGGCCAGGCCACTATGGCTACACCTTC. The chain uses TRBV6-5 and TRBJ1-2; maybe TRBD1 (5 bases). This CDR3 comprises 14 residues. V was cut by 7 bases and J by 3 bases, with 15 bases left in between. Germline V gives CDR1 MNHEY, CDR2 SVGAGI.

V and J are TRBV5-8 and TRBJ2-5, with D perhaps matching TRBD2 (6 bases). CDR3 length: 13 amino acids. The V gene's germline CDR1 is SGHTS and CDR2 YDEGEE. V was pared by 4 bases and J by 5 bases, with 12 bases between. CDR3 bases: TGTGCCAGCAGCCGTCCTGGGAGGGAGACCCAGTACTTC. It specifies CASSRPGRETQYF.

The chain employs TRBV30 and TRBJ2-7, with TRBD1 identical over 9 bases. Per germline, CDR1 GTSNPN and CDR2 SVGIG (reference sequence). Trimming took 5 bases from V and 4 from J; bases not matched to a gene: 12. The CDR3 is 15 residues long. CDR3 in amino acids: CAWALWTGVAYEQYF. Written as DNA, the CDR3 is TGTGCCTGGGCCCTCTGGACAGGGGTGGCGTACGAGCAGTACTTC.

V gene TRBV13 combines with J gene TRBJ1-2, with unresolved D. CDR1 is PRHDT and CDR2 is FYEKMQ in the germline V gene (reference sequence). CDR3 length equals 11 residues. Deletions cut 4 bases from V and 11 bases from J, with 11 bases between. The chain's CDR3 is CASSYPQTYTF. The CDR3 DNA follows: TGTGCCAGCAGCTACCCCCAGACGTACACCTTC.

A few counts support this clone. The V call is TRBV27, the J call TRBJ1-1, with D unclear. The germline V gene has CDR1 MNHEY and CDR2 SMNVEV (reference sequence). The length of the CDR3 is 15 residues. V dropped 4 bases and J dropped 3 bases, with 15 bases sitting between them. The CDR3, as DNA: TGTGCCAGCAGTTCCTCCCCTATAGCGGACACTGAAGCTTTCTTT. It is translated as CASSSSPIADTEAFF.

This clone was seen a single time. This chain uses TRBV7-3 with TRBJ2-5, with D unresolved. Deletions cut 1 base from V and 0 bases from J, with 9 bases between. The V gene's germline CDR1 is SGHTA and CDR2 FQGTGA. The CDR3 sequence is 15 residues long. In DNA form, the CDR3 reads TGTGCCAGCAGCTTAAACGGGCAGGACCAAGAGACCCAGTACTTC. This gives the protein CASSLNGQDQETQYF.

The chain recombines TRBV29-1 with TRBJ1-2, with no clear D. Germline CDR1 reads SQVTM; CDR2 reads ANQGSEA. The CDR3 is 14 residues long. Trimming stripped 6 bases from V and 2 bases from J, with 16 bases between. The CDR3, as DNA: TGCAGCGTCGATTCAGATGACACCAACTATGGCTACACCTTC. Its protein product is CSVDSDDTNYGYTF.

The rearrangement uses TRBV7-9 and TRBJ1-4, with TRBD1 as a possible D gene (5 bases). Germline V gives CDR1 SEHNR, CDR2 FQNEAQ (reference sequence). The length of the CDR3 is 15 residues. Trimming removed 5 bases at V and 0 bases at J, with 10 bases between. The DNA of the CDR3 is TGTGCCAGCAGCCTGGGGGACCCAACTAATGAAAAACTGTTTTTT. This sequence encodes CASSLGDPTNEKLFF.

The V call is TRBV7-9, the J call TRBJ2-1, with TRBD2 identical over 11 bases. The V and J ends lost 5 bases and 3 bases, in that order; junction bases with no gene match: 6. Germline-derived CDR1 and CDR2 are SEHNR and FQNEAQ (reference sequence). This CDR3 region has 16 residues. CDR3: CASSQTSGGHYNEQFF. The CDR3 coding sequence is TGTGCCAGCAGCCAAACTAGCGGGGGCCACTACAATGAGCAGTTCTTC.

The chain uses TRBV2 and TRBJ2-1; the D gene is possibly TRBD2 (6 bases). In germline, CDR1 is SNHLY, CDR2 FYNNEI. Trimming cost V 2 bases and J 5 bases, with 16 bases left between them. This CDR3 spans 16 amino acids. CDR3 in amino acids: CASSERGTLPDNEQFF. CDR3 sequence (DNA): TGTGCCAGCAGTGAACGAGGGACTTTGCCGGACAATGAGCAGTTCTTC.

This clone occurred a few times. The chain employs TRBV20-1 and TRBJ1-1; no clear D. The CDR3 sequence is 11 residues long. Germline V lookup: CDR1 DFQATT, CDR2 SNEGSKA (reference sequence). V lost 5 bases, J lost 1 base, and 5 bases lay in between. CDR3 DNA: TGCAGTGCTTGGGAGAACACTGAAGCTTTCTTT. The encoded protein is CSAWENTEAFF.

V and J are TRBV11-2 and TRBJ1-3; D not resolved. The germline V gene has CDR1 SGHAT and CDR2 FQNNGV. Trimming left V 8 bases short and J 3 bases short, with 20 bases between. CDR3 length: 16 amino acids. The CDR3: CASAFRGVTDGNTIYF. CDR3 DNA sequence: TGTGCCAGCGCTTTCCGCGGGGTAACGGATGGAAACACCATATATTTT.

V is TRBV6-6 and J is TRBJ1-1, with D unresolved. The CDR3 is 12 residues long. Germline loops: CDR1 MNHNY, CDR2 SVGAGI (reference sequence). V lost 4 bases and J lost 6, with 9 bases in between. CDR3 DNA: TGTGCCAGCAGTTCAGAGTTATCTGAAGCTTTCTTT. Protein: CASSSELSEAFF.